Listed here are 18 T cell receptor beta chains from one sample, sequenced in a study of T cell repertoires in cytomegalovirus infection. TCRdb redid the calling of the reads with MiXCR, one entry per CDR3 protein. The sample lists about 260,000 distinct CDR3 sequences; approximately 13% were seen once. Source material: PBMCs. The receptor source for this set is a human donor in good health (CMV status not recorded). Some clones in this sample may be carry-over from other donors' samples.

In this sample, this clonotype turned up many times. V usage is TRBV7-9 and J usage is TRBJ1-4; a possible D gene is TRBD1 (6 bases). This CDR3 is 13 amino acids long. V was pared by 1 base and J by 13 bases, with 13 bases between. Germline CDR1 is SEHNR and CDR2 is FQNEAQ (reference sequence). The CDR3 loop reads CASSLGEQGRLFF. CDR3 DNA: TGTGCCAGCAGCTTAGGGGAACAGGGAAGACTGTTTTTT.

This clonotype was detected ten times or more. This chain links TRBV19 with TRBJ2-2, with D unresolved. V was pared by 1 base and J by 2 bases, with 14 bases between. The germline V gene encodes CDR1 LNHDA and CDR2 SQIVND (reference sequence). The CDR3 length is 17 residues. The CDR3 nucleotides are TGTGCCAGTAGTATAGCTGGGCAGGCCACAAACACCGGGGAGCTGTTTTTT. Translation gives CASSIAGQATNTGELFF.

The V gene is TRBV7-3, the J gene TRBJ1-1, with 7 bases lining up with TRBD1. CDR3 length: 13 residues. V dropped 3 bases and J dropped 5; count of bases not matched to a gene: 3. Germline CDR1 and CDR2: SGHTA and FQGTGA. CDR3 amino acids: CASSLGQWTEAFF. DNA for the CDR3: TGTGCCAGCAGCTTGGGACAGTGGACTGAAGCTTTCTTT.

This clonotype has at least ten counts. This chain joins TRBV12-3 or TRBV12-4 and TRBJ2-1; D ambiguous. The CDR3 is 15 amino acids. Trimming pared 5 bases from V and 0 bases from J, leaving 11 bases between. DNA for the CDR3: TGTGCCAGCAGTCCCGACCCGAGCTCCTACAATGAGCAGTTCTTC. This translates into CASSPDPSSYNEQFF.

In its sample, this clonotype was seen a few times. The genes are TRBV5-6 and TRBJ2-3, with D perhaps matching TRBD1 or TRBD2 (5 bases each). The CDR3 has 16 amino acids. Germline-derived CDR1 and CDR2 are SGHDT and YYEEEE. Trimming shortened V by 1 base and J by 4 bases, and 16 bases separated the two germline ends. In DNA form, the CDR3 reads TGTGCCAGCAGCTTGCTATTGGACATGGGAGCAGATACGCAGTATTTT. Translating gives CASSLLLDMGADTQYF. Full variable domain (rest looked up from reference TRBV5-6 and TRBJ2-3): DAGVTQSPTHLIKTRGQQVTLRCSPKSGHDTVSWYQQALGQGPQFIFQYYEEEERQRGNFPDRFSGHQFPNYSSELNVNALLLGDSALYLCASSLLLDMGADTQYFGPGTRLTVL.

The sample holds many counts of this clonotype. The V and J genes are TRBV7-2 and TRBJ2-7; D may be TRBD2 (5 bases). Germline assignment: CDR1 SGHTA and CDR2 FQGNSA. V was clipped by 8 bases and J by 0 bases, with 20 bases between them. The CDR3 is 16 amino acids. The CDR3 nucleotides read TGTGCCAGCCCCGGGGTCGACCCAACGAACTCCTACGAGCAGTACTTC. Protein: CASPGVDPTNSYEQYF.

This clonotype came up many times. The chain links TRBV9 to TRBJ2-3, with 9 bases identical to TRBD1. The V segment lost 0 bases and the J segment 10 bases; nucleotides outside the gene matches: 9. CDR3 length: 15 residues. The germline gives CDR1 SGDLS, CDR2 YYNGEE. The CDR3 sequence is CASSVGTGDQDPQYF. The CDR3 DNA reads as TGTGCCAGCAGCGTAGGGACAGGGGACCAGGATCCGCAGTATTTT.

The V and J genes are TRBV29-1 and TRBJ2-3; D remains unclear. Germline V lookup: CDR1 SQVTM, CDR2 ANQGSEA. The CDR3 consists of 12 residues. V was trimmed by 0 bases and J by 2 bases, leaving 3 bases between them. The CDR3 spells CSVEDNTDTQYF. DNA of the CDR3: TGCAGCGTTGAAGATAACACAGATACGCAGTATTTT.

This clonotype has ten or more counts. The chain recombines TRBV7-6 with TRBJ2-3; 8 bases agree with TRBD1. J lost 1 base, V lost 4 bases, and 4 bases had no gene match. From germline, CDR1 is SGHVS and CDR2 FNYEAQ. CDR3 size: 15 residues. CDR3 amino acids: CASSSSGQGTDTQYF. CDR3 sequence (DNA): TGTGCCAGCAGCTCTTCGGGACAGGGCACAGATACGCAGTATTTT.

The rearrangement uses TRBV5-6 and TRBJ2-7; 7 nucleotides align to TRBD1. The CDR3 is made up of 13 amino acids. With V trimmed by 3 bases and J by 5 bases, 5 bases remained unmatched. Per germline, CDR1 SGHDT and CDR2 YYEEEE. CDR3 amino acids: CASSSIDRDEQYF. DNA for the CDR3: TGTGCCAGCAGCTCTATCGACAGGGACGAGCAGTACTTC.

In this sample, this clonotype turned up many times. The chain has TRBV7-3 and TRBJ2-2; TRBD2 matches at 7 bases. V shed 5 bases, J shed 1 base, and the junction held 7 bases outside the gene matches. Germline lookup yields CDR1 SGHTA and CDR2 FQGTGA. The length of the CDR3 is 16 residues. CDR3 in amino acids: CASSPPGGRNTGELFF. CDR3 coding DNA: TGTGCCAGCAGCCCCCCCGGCGGGAGGAACACCGGGGAGCTGTTTTTT.

There are many counts of this clonotype. The gene calls are TRBV7-2 and TRBJ2-7; D might be TRBD1 (7 bases). This CDR3 is built from 15 residues. CDR1 SGHTA and CDR2 FQGNSA come from the germline V gene. Trimming cost V 4 bases and J 2 bases, with 15 bases left between them. The CDR3 sequence: CASSYQGGTTYEQYF. In DNA form, the CDR3 reads TGTGCCAGCAGCTACCAGGGGGGCACGACCTACGAGCAGTACTTC. Full variable domain (outside the CDR3, taken from reference TRBV7-2 and TRBJ2-7): GAGVSQSPSNKVTEKGKDVELRCDPISGHTALYWYRQSLGQGLEFLIYFQGNSAPDKSGLPSDRFSAERTGGSVSTLTIQRTQQEDSAVYLCASSYQGGTTYEQYFGPGTRLTVT.

This clonotype was detected only a few times. The rearrangement uses TRBV18 and TRBJ2-3, with D maybe TRBD2 (5 bases). Germline CDR1 reads KGHSH; CDR2 reads LQKENI. The CDR3 has 16 residues. The V and J ends lost 0 bases and 4 bases respectively, with 14 bases between them. The chain's CDR3 is CASSPPGQRRPDTQYF. The CDR3 nucleotides read TGTGCCAGCTCACCACCTGGGCAGCGGCGACCAGATACGCAGTATTTT.

This clonotype was recorded a few times. The chain joins TRBV10-3 to TRBJ1-1; D gene ambiguous. The CDR3 runs 16 residues. The V end was cut by 4 bases, the J end by 0 bases, with 15 bases between. From germline, CDR1 is ENHRY and CDR2 SYGVKD. CDR3 coding DNA: TGTGCCATCAGTGCCAGTCAAGCCCTCATGAACACTGAAGCTTTCTTT. This gives the protein CAISASQALMNTEAFF.

This clonotype was detected only a few times. The chain has TRBV2 and TRBJ2-3; perhaps D is TRBD1 or TRBD2 (5 bases each). The CDR3 runs 13 residues. Trimming removed 11 bases from V and 0 bases from J, with 12 bases in between. Germline CDR1 is SNHLY and CDR2 is FYNNEI. CDR3 DNA sequence: TGTGCCGGGACGCCGGAAAGCACAGATACGCAGTATTTT. Its protein product is CAGTPESTDTQYF.

The rearrangement joins TRBV6-1 to TRBJ2-7; D is perhaps TRBD1 or TRBD2 (7 bases each). The CDR3 spans 16 residues. V lost 1 base and J lost 2, with 15 bases in between. Per the germline V gene, CDR1 is MNHNS and CDR2 is SASEGT. The CDR3 sequence: CASSEGQGGRPYEQYF. For the CDR3, the DNA is TGTGCCAGCAGTGAAGGACAGGGAGGGAGACCCTACGAGCAGTACTTC.

The chain combines TRBV27 with TRBJ1-6; 7 bases line up with TRBD1. Trimming removed 3 bases from V and 8 bases from J; junction bases left unmatched: 10. Germline V lookup: CDR1 MNHEY, CDR2 SMNVEV (reference sequence). The CDR3 has 16 amino acids. In DNA form, the CDR3 reads TGTGCCAGCAGTTTCATGTCGGGACAGCGTCATTCACCCCTCCACTTT. It codes for CASSFMSGQRHSPLHF.

This clonotype showed up just a few times. This chain joins TRBV25-1 and TRBJ1-1, with D possibly being TRBD1 (6 bases). Between the trimmed V and J ends, which lost 4 bases and 1 base, there was a span of 10 bases. The CDR3 covers 14 residues. Germline-derived CDR1 and CDR2 are MGHDK and SYGVNS. CDR3 residues: CASSVGGPNTEAFF. The CDR3 DNA sequence: TGTGCCAGCAGTGTAGGGGGTCCGAACACTGAAGCTTTCTTT.